This entry lists 25 T cell receptor beta chains sequenced from one sample in a study of blood T cell repertoires in COVID-19. The data were produced by immunoSEQ multiplex PCR, yet TCRdb's version contains in-frame clones alone and is incomplete. The repertoire consists of 35,000 to 55,000 clones, with around nine tenths occurring once and the leading ten covering roughly 5.7%. The sample taken for sequencing was peripheral blood. The receptors stem from a human donor in a cohort sampled during active COVID-19.

The chain employs TRBV9 and TRBJ1-4; a weak D match, TRBD1 (6 bases). The CDR3 covers 15 residues. Germline V CDR1 and CDR2: SGDLS, YYNGEE. V gave up 4 bases and J gave up 7 bases, with 17 bases separating them. CDR3 nucleotide sequence: TGTGCCAGCAGCCCCCGCAGGGGTTACGGTGAAAAACTGTTTTTT. This sequence encodes CASSPRRGYGEKLFF. Based on the CDR3 plus reference TRBV9 and TRBJ1-4, the full variable domain is DSGVTQTPKHLITATGQRVTLRCSPRSGDLSVYWYQQSLDQGLQFLIQYYNGEERAKGNILERFSAQQFPDLHSELNLSSLELGDSALYFCASSPRRGYGEKLFFGSGTQLSVL.

J is TRBJ1-2 and V is TRBV4-1, with 9 bases lining up with TRBD1. This CDR3 has 16 amino acids. Germline V lookup: CDR1 MGHRA, CDR2 YSYEKL. With V trimmed by 1 base and J by 8 bases, 11 bases remained unmatched. The CDR3 here is CASSQGLGQGWKGYTF. CDR3 in DNA: TGCGCCAGCAGCCAAGGGCTCGGACAGGGGTGGAAGGGCTACACCTTC.

The V call is TRBV7-8, the J call TRBJ1-4; D is ambiguous. Germline CDR1 is SGHVS and CDR2 is FQNEAQ. V lost 5 bases and J 5 bases, leaving 15 bases between the germline ends. This CDR3 has 15 residues. The CDR3 DNA reads TGTGCCAGCAGCCTGGAGAGCAAGCAGAATGAAAAACTGTTTTTT. It is translated as CASSLESKQNEKLFF.

The chain has TRBV5-1 and TRBJ2-5; a weak D match, TRBD1 (6 bases). The germline V gene encodes CDR1 SGHRS and CDR2 YFSETQ. V was shortened by 1 base and J by 5 bases, with 15 bases between the two germline ends. The CDR3 is made up of 15 amino acids. The CDR3 sequence: CASSLMWGQGETQYF. CDR3 nucleotides: TGCGCCAGCAGCTTGATGTGGGGACAAGGCGAGACCCAGTACTTC.

J is TRBJ2-7 and V is TRBV12-3 or TRBV12-4; TRBD2 is a possible D gene (6 bases). CDR3 length equals 13 residues. Trimming removed 3 bases at V and 2 bases at J, with 8 bases between. In nucleotides, the CDR3 is TGTGCCAGCAGTTTCGGGAGTACCTACGAGCAGTACTTC. It yields the protein CASSFGSTYEQYF.

The chain has TRBV21-1 and TRBJ1-6. TRBV21-1 is a recognized pseudogene. This CDR3 has 18 residues. The CDR3 protein is CASSKERSSSASYSPLHF. The CDR3 DNA reads as TGTGCCAGCAGCAAAGAAAGAAGCTCGTCTGCCTCCTATTCACCCCTCCACTTT.

The chain recombines TRBV3-1 (or the pseudogene TRBV3-2) with TRBJ2-7; 11 bases are a match to TRBD2. Germline trimming cut 0 bases from V and 1 base from J; bases unmatched to any gene: 11. Germline V gene lookup returns CDR1 LGHDT and CDR2 YNNKEL (reference sequence). The CDR3 is 19 amino acids. The CDR3 loop is CASSQDLASGGPNSYEQYF. For the CDR3, the DNA is TGTGCCAGCAGCCAAGATCTTGCTAGCGGGGGGCCAAATTCCTACGAGCAGTACTTC.

This sequence joins TRBV9 and TRBJ1-6, with D perhaps TRBD1 (5 bases). Germline CDR1 SGDLS, CDR2 YYNGEE. The CDR3 length is 14 residues. Trimming shortened V by 3 bases and J by 8 bases, and 12 bases separated the two germline ends. This chain's CDR3 is CASSASPRDSPLHF. The CDR3 DNA is TGTGCCAGCAGCGCCAGCCCCAGGGATTCACCCCTCCACTTT.

The rearrangement links TRBV19 to TRBJ2-1; 10 bases align to TRBD2. This CDR3 contains 18 residues. The J segment lost 2 bases and the V segment lost 7 bases, leaving 14 bases of the junction unmatched. The germline V gene encodes CDR1 LNHDA and CDR2 SQIVND (reference sequence). CDR3: CASTTGASGGVPYNEQFF. The DNA of the CDR3 is TGTGCCAGTACGACGGGGGCTAGCGGGGGTGTCCCCTACAATGAGCAGTTCTTC. Looking up the rest from reference TRBV19 and TRBJ2-1 gives the full variable domain: DGGITQSPKYLFRKEGQNVTLSCEQNLNHDAMYWYRQDPGQGLRLIYYSQIVNDFQKGDIAEGYSVSREKKESFPLTVTSAQKNPTAFYLCASTTGASGGVPYNEQFFGPGTRLTVL.

The chain combines TRBV5-6 with TRBJ2-5; 8 positions agree with TRBD1. This CDR3 spans 14 amino acids. J lost 5 bases, V lost 3 bases, and 6 bases had no gene match. Germline V gene sequence: CDR1 SGHDT, CDR2 YYEEEE. For the CDR3, the DNA is TGTGCCAGCAGCTCACACAGGGGGTCGGAGACCCAGTACTTC. Amino acid sequence: CASSSHRGSETQYF.

This chain connects TRBV2 to TRBJ1-5; D is unresolved. V was shortened by 4 bases and J by 0 bases, with 7 bases between the two germline ends. Germline V CDR1 and CDR2: SNHLY, FYNNEI. This CDR3 is built from 14 residues. The CDR3 here is CASSVRDSNQPQHF. The CDR3 DNA reads TGTGCCAGCAGTGTCCGGGATAGCAATCAGCCCCAGCATTTT.

The chain couples TRBV5-4 to TRBJ2-5; weak D call: TRBD2 (6 bases). The CDR3 sequence is 14 residues long. The germline gives CDR1 SGHNT, CDR2 YYREEE (reference sequence). The ends were cut back, 2 bases at V and 1 base at J, with 9 bases in the middle. As DNA, the CDR3 is TGTGCCAGCAGCTTAATAGCGGCCCAAGAGACCCAGTACTTC. Translating gives CASSLIAAQETQYF.

The rearrangement joins TRBV19 to TRBJ1-4; 10 bases are a match to TRBD1. The CDR3 is made up of 16 amino acids. Trimming cost V 1 base and J 8 bases; bases outside gene matches: 7. Germline CDR1 LNHDA, CDR2 SQIVND (reference sequence). The CDR3 here is CASSIVKTGGNEKLFF. The CDR3 DNA reads TGTGCCAGTAGTATAGTGAAGACAGGGGGCAACGAAAAACTGTTTTTT.

The chain couples TRBV6-2 or TRBV6-3 to TRBJ2-7, with D uncertain. V shed 2 bases and J shed 2 bases, with 4 bases lying between them. Per germline, CDR1 MNHEY and CDR2 SVGEGT. The CDR3 totals 12 residues. In DNA form, the CDR3 reads TGTGCCAGCAGTTACCCAACCTACGAGCAGTACTTC. Its protein is CASSYPTYEQYF.

The genes are TRBV6-6 and TRBJ1-2, with 9 bases matching TRBD1. The CDR3 contains 12 residues. Germline V gene data show CDR1 as MNHNY and CDR2 as SVGAGI (reference sequence). Trimming took 9 bases from V and 4 from J; bases not matched to a gene: 3. This CDR3 is CASMDRGYGYTF. For the CDR3, the DNA is TGTGCCAGTATGGACAGGGGCTATGGCTACACCTTC.

The rearrangement joins TRBV6-5 to TRBJ1-1; TRBD1 might be the D (5 bases). The CDR3 covers 14 residues. Germline-derived CDR1 and CDR2 are MNHEY and SVGAGI. The V and J ends lost 7 bases and 3 bases respectively, with 15 bases between them. CDR3 coding DNA: TGTGCCAGCACCGTTGGGGGGGGTGACACTGAAGCTTTCTTT. This sequence encodes CASTVGGGDTEAFF.

The genes are TRBV27 and TRBJ2-7, with 8 positions matching TRBD2. V dropped 5 bases and J dropped 3; count of bases not matched to a gene: 9. The CDR3 contains 15 residues. Germline assignment: CDR1 MNHEY and CDR2 SMNVEV (reference sequence). CDR3 in DNA: TGTGCCAGCAGTCAACCGGGACTAGGGGGCTACGAGCAGTACTTC. Amino acid sequence: CASSQPGLGGYEQYF.

The V and J genes are TRBV12-3 or TRBV12-4 and TRBJ2-7; no definite D call. This CDR3 comprises 12 residues. The V and J ends lost 2 bases and 4 bases respectively, with 6 bases between them. The CDR3 DNA reads as TGTGCCAGCAGTTTATTGGAGTACGAGCAGTACTTC. This sequence encodes CASSLLEYEQYF.

This clone has only a few counts. The chain couples TRBV6-6 to TRBJ1-5; D possibly corresponds to TRBD1 (5 bases). V was trimmed by 2 bases and J by 2 bases, leaving 7 bases between them. The CDR3 runs to 14 residues. Per the germline V gene, CDR1 is MNHNY and CDR2 is SVGAGI (reference sequence). In DNA, the CDR3 is TGTGCCAGCAGTTACAAAGGGGGCAATCAGCCCCAGCATTTT. It translates to CASSYKGGNQPQHF.

This sequence joins TRBV27 and TRBJ2-3, with D possibly TRBD2 on 5 matching bases. Deletions cut 6 bases from V and 0 bases from J, with 10 bases between. Germline V gene lookup returns CDR1 MNHEY and CDR2 SMNVEV (reference sequence). The CDR3 has 14 residues. CDR3: CASSRSGSTDTQYF. CDR3 bases: TGTGCCAGCAGCCGAAGCGGTAGCACAGATACGCAGTATTTT.

This rearrangement joins TRBV9 to TRBJ1-3, with 10 bases identical to TRBD1. Germline V CDR1 and CDR2: SGDLS, YYNGEE. This CDR3 has 15 residues. V trimming: 4 bases; J trimming: 3 bases; junction bases outside the gene matches: 4. The CDR3 region is CASSKGQGSGNTIYF. The CDR3 nucleotides read TGTGCCAGCAGCAAGGGACAGGGGAGTGGAAACACCATATATTTT. The full variable domain, completed using reference TRBV9 and TRBJ1-3, is DSGVTQTPKHLITATGQRVTLRCSPRSGDLSVYWYQQSLDQGLQFLIQYYNGEERAKGNILERFSAQQFPDLHSELNLSSLELGDSALYFCASSKGQGSGNTIYFGEGSWLTVV.

J is TRBJ2-5 and V is TRBV18, with D possibly being TRBD2 (7 bases). V lost 5 bases to trimming and J lost 5 bases, with 18 bases between them. This CDR3 region has 15 residues. Germline V lookup: CDR1 KGHSH, CDR2 LQKENI. The CDR3 protein is CASSTKGGASETQYF. CDR3 nucleotides: TGTGCCAGCTCAACCAAGGGGGGGGCGTCGGAGACCCAGTACTTC.

V usage is TRBV11-2 and J usage is TRBJ1-2; no reliable D call. This CDR3 has 14 amino acids. With 3 bases removed from V and 4 bases from J, the gap between germline ends came to 12 bases. Germline V gene data show CDR1 as SGHAT and CDR2 as FQNNGV. The DNA of the CDR3 is TGTGCCAGCAGCTTGGCAATCAGCGGCTATGGCTACACCTTC. Encoded protein: CASSLAISGYGYTF.

A few counts support this clone. Written as DNA, the CDR3 is TGTGCCAGCTCACCTCCTTCCTCCGGGGGAGGTAACGAGCAGTACTTC. Amino acids: CASSPPSSGGGNEQYF. The V gene is TRBV18, the J gene TRBJ2-7, with D perhaps TRBD2 (6 bases). In germline, CDR1 is KGHSH, CDR2 LQKENI. Trimming cost V 3 bases and J 5 bases, with 20 bases left between them. The CDR3 consists of 16 residues. The full variable domain, its missing parts supplied by reference TRBV18 and TRBJ2-7, is NAGVMQNPRHLVRRRGQEARLRCSPMKGHSHVYWYRQLPEEGLKFMVYLQKENIIDESGMPKERFSAEFPKEGPSILRIQQVVRGDSAAYFCASSPPSSGGGNEQYFGPGTRLTVT.

This clone was found a few times. V is TRBV10-1 and J is TRBJ2-2, with D maybe TRBD2 (5 bases). Trimming cost V 9 bases and J 2 bases, with 19 bases left between them. Germline lookup yields CDR1 WNHNN and CDR2 SYGVQD (reference sequence). CDR3 length: 16 residues. The CDR3 sequence is CARRLIGLANTGELFF. The CDR3 bases are TGCGCCAGAAGACTCATAGGGCTAGCTAACACCGGGGAGCTGTTTTTT.